Reported below is one TCR beta chain. Antigen unknown. The data are from a study of shared clonotypes between healthy human individuals. Study-level results: The researchers took only blood, and tissue repertoires probably look different. Donor clonotype sharing was expected to depend on sequencing depth.

The germline CDR1 and CDR2 sequences are MNHNY and SVGAGI (reference sequence). The CDR3 runs to 13 residues. V gave up 6 bases and J gave up 10 bases, with 18 bases separating them. Sequenced by immunoSEQ multiplex PCR; TCRdb stores in-frame clones only, minus some. The sample records approximately 2.4 million clones, roughly 95% being singletons. J is TRBJ1-1 and V is TRBV6-6, with D perhaps TRBD1 (6 bases). This receptor was identified in a man aged 18 to 29 in good health. The sequenced material came from naive CD4+ T cells sorted from blood. The subset here: CD45RA+ positively selected. CDR3 coding DNA: TGTGCCAGCAGAAGGACAGTGGAACGTGGAGCTTTCTTT. Translated, it gives CASRRTVERGAFF.